This T cell receptor (beta chain) was retrieved from a study of PD-1 blockade in classical Hodgkin lymphoma. Background on the study: Nivolumab 3 mg/kg was given intravenously every 2 weeks.

Germline loops: CDR1 SGHAT, CDR2 FQNNGV. This CDR3 is 16 amino acids long. V dropped 8 bases and J dropped 4; count of bases not matched to a gene: 12. Documented time point: cycle 4 day 1 (C4D1), after six to seven weeks of nivolumab. Every patient had relapsed following autologous stem cell transplantation, and cohorts differed in brentuximab vedotin exposure. It was by magnetic negative selection that CD4+ T cells were purified from thawed PBMCs. Complete response, partial response or progressive disease made up the best responses. A remark on this clone: Its antigen remains unknown.

Overall study results and limits: Whereas CD4+ TCR diversity had risen significantly by C4D1, CD8+ TCR diversity had not. Newly diagnosed patients had diversity similar to the baseline diversity of complete responders.

This table comes from immunoSEQ multiplex PCR, and its TCRdb copy is limited to in-frame clones, with some not included. The sample includes around 37,000 clones, 92% seen only once; the top ten take around 0.3%. The V gene is TRBV11-2, the J gene TRBJ2-2; 8 bases fit TRBD2. The TCR comes from a human donor with classical Hodgkin lymphoma. The sample was CD4+ T cells from blood, taken before the fourth cycle of nivolumab. The CDR3 coding sequence is TGTGCCAGCGGCAAACGGCGGGAGGCGGTCACCGGGGAGCTGTTTTTT. Its translation is CASGKRREAVTGELFF.